The 29 T cell receptor beta chains in this list originate from one sample, sequenced in a study of response to subunit inactivated influenza vaccine. TCRdb re-derived calls from the RT-PCR reads in MiXCR, one entry per CDR3 protein. The table lists about 830,000 distinct CDR3 sequences, less than 20% of them singletons. The starting material was PBMCs from blood, obtained 5 days after vaccination. The receptors shown here come from a man aged 45-60 years who received an inactivated influenza vaccine.

This clonotype has just a few counts. The chain carries TRBV12-3 or TRBV12-4 and TRBJ1-1; tentative D call: TRBD1 (5 bases). Trimming removed 5 bases at V and 7 bases at J, with 17 bases between. The CDR3 consists of 14 residues. The CDR3, as DNA: TGTGCCAGCAGTCCACGCCGGGGGAGTGTTGAAGCTTTCTTT. This sequence encodes CASSPRRGSVEAFF.

Only a few counts were recorded for this clonotype. The chain carries TRBV20-1 and TRBJ2-1, with 8 nucleotides matching TRBD2. V was pared by 5 bases and J by 5 bases, with 5 bases of the junction left unmatched. Germline-derived CDR1 and CDR2 are DFQATT and SNEGSKA (reference sequence). The CDR3 totals 13 residues. CDR3 sequence reads: CSAFLAGNNEQFF. As DNA, the CDR3 is TGCAGTGCTTTCTTAGCGGGGAACAATGAGCAGTTCTTC.

The genes are TRBV7-6 and TRBJ2-5; D perhaps matches TRBD1 (6 bases). The V end was cut by 0 bases, the J end by 5 bases, with 13 bases between. Germline V lookup: CDR1 SGHVS, CDR2 FNYEAQ. The CDR3 runs 15 residues. The CDR3 DNA reads TGTGCCAGCAGCTTAGCGGCAGGGGTTAGGGAGACCCAGTACTTC. This gives the protein CASSLAAGVRETQYF.

The chain links TRBV7-8 to TRBJ1-1; D remains unclear. From germline, CDR1 is SGHVS and CDR2 FQNEAQ. The V end was cut by 4 bases, the J end by 3 bases, with 12 bases between. This CDR3 contains 14 residues. The CDR3, as DNA: TGTGCCAGCAGCTCAGCTCCGGTTTACACTGAAGCTTTCTTT. It translates to CASSSAPVYTEAFF.

In its sample, this clonotype was seen a few times. This chain connects TRBV7-2 to TRBJ2-2, with D maybe TRBD2 (5 bases). The V gene lost 2 bases and the J gene lost 7 bases, with 8 bases spanning the gap. This CDR3 has 13 amino acids. Germline assignment: CDR1 SGHTA and CDR2 FQGNSA. This CDR3 is CASSLYGIGELFF. DNA of the CDR3: TGTGCCAGCAGCTTATACGGGATCGGGGAGCTGTTTTTT.

CDR3 nucleotides: TGTGCCAGCAGCTCAGGGGGGGTAGCCAAAAACATTCAGTACTTC. Translated, it gives CASSSGGVAKNIQYF. The genes are TRBV12-3 or TRBV12-4 and TRBJ2-4; D might be TRBD1 or TRBD2, each matching 7 bases. CDR3 length: 15 residues. V dropped 6 bases and J dropped 0 bases, with 12 bases sitting between them.

This chain links TRBV4-3 with TRBJ1-2, with a possible D match to TRBD1 (5 bases). The CDR3 totals 15 residues. Germline V gene sequence: CDR1 LGHNA, CDR2 YSLEER. Trimming cost V 4 bases and J 5 bases, with 17 bases left between them. As DNA, the CDR3 is TGCGCCAGCAGCCGGGCCGGGGGTAATCGGTATGGCTACACCTTC. Protein sequence: CASSRAGGNRYGYTF.

This sequence joins TRBV9 and TRBJ2-4; maybe TRBD2 (5 bases). The CDR3 contains 16 residues. CDR1 SGDLS and CDR2 YYNGEE come from the germline V gene. Trimming took 4 bases from V and 2 from J, leaving 16 bases between them. This CDR3 is CASSPHPAGTKNIQYF. The CDR3 DNA is TGTGCCAGCAGCCCCCACCCCGCCGGGACCAAAAACATTCAGTACTTC. Full variable domain (remainder filled in from reference TRBV9 and TRBJ2-4): DSGVTQTPKHLITATGQRVTLRCSPRSGDLSVYWYQQSLDQGLQFLIQYYNGEERAKGNILERFSAQQFPDLHSELNLSSLELGDSALYFCASSPHPAGTKNIQYFGAGTRLSVL.

This clonotype occurred many times. V usage is TRBV28 and J usage is TRBJ1-4; D might be TRBD1 (5 bases). This CDR3 has 15 residues. V was pared by 6 bases and J by 4 bases, with 15 bases between. Looked up from germline, CDR1 is MDHEN and CDR2 is SYDVKM. This CDR3 reads CASSLGTGDNEKLFF. CDR3 nucleotide sequence: TGTGCCAGCAGCCTGGGGACGGGAGATAATGAAAAACTGTTTTTT.

The rearrangement links TRBV29-1 to TRBJ2-3; 11 bases are a match to TRBD2. J lost 3 bases, V lost 2 bases, and 1 base had no gene match. Germline CDR1 and CDR2: SQVTM and ANQGSEA. This CDR3 comprises 14 residues. For the CDR3, the DNA is TGCAGCGTTGAAAGGACTAGCGGGACAGATACGCAGTATTTT. Amino acids: CSVERTSGTDTQYF.

This clonotype came up a few times. The V and J genes are TRBV10-3 and TRBJ2-6, with unresolved D. The CDR3 runs to 14 residues. Per germline, CDR1 ENHRY and CDR2 SYGVKD. Trimming stripped 10 bases from V and 3 bases from J, with 13 bases between. The CDR3 DNA sequence: TGTGCCACCCGAAGTTTGATTGGGGCCAACGTCCTGACTTTC. Translation gives CATRSLIGANVLTF.

This rearrangement joins TRBV7-3 to TRBJ2-3, with unresolved D. The CDR3 is 15 residues long. From germline, CDR1 is SGHTA and CDR2 FQGTGA. The ends were cut back, 1 base at V and 6 bases at J, with 14 bases in the middle. CDR3 protein: CASSLSAAQRDTQYF. CDR3 nucleotides: TGTGCCAGCAGCTTAAGCGCCGCACAAAGGGATACGCAGTATTTT.

The sample holds a few counts of this clonotype. V is TRBV5-1 and J is TRBJ2-5; tentatively, D is TRBD2 (7 bases). V lost 3 bases and J lost 3, with 12 bases in between. The CDR3 length is 14 residues. Germline V gene sequence: CDR1 SGHRS, CDR2 YFSETQ. The CDR3 sequence: CASSWEGTKETQYF. Here the CDR3 DNA reads TGCGCCAGCAGCTGGGAGGGGACAAAAGAGACCCAGTACTTC.

The chain uses TRBV5-1 and TRBJ1-4; D not certain. V lost 3 bases and J 5 bases, leaving 14 bases between the germline ends. CDR1 is SGHRS and CDR2 is YFSETQ in the germline V gene. The CDR3 extends over 15 amino acids. CDR3 sequence (DNA): TGCGCCAGCAGCTCTTCGCCGAGAGAGAATGAAAAACTGTTTTTT. Amino acid sequence: CASSSSPRENEKLFF.

J is TRBJ2-1 and V is TRBV3-1, with a possible D match to TRBD1 (7 bases). CDR3 length: 13 amino acids. CDR1 and CDR2 from the germline V gene are LGHDT and YNNKEL (reference sequence). Trimming pared 4 bases from V and 12 bases from J, leaving 16 bases between. CDR3 bases: TGTGCCAGCAGCCCAGGGGGGCAAAGTGGGCAGTTCTTC. Its translation: CASSPGGQSGQFF.

This clonotype occurred a few times. This chain uses TRBV20-1 with TRBJ2-7; 7 nucleotides match TRBD1. Germline-derived CDR1 and CDR2 are DFQATT and SNEGSKA (reference sequence). Losses at the gene ends were 2 bases for V and 7 bases for J; bases not matched to a gene: 5. The CDR3 has 12 residues. CDR3 DNA sequence: TGCAGTGCTAGAAACCAGGGGGAGGAGCAGTACTTC. This gives the protein CSARNQGEEQYF.

This clonotype was detected ten times or more. V and J are TRBV7-9 and TRBJ2-7; possible D gene TRBD1, 6 bases. This CDR3 is built from 13 residues. Trimming stripped 2 bases from V and 3 bases from J, with 8 bases between. Per the germline V gene, CDR1 is SEHNR and CDR2 is FQNEAQ (reference sequence). In DNA form, the CDR3 reads TGTGCCAGCAGCTTAACAGGGATCTACGAGCAGTACTTC. Its protein is CASSLTGIYEQYF.

This clonotype has at least ten counts. V is TRBV10-3 and J is TRBJ2-7; 7 bases agree with TRBD2. This CDR3 has 14 residues. The junction had 9 bases not matched to a gene; V was cut back by 6 bases and J by 4 bases. Germline CDR1 reads ENHRY; CDR2 reads SYGVKD. The DNA for the CDR3 is TGTGCCATCAGCGACCAGCGGGAACAATACGAGCAGTACTTC. Translation gives CAISDQREQYEQYF.

This clonotype was counted only a few times. The chain has TRBV6-2 or TRBV6-3 and TRBJ2-1, with TRBD2 matching 9 bases. The V segment lost 2 bases and the J segment 5 bases; nucleotides outside the gene matches: 10. Germline CDR1 MNHEY, CDR2 SVGEGT. This CDR3 contains 17 residues. CDR3 in amino acids: CASSYRRGGLQNNEQFF. The CDR3 DNA reads TGTGCCAGCAGTTACCGGCGGGGGGGCCTACAAAACAATGAGCAGTTCTTC.

This clonotype appeared many times. CDR3 amino acids: CASSLGQLPYEQYF. The CDR3, as DNA: TGCGCCAGCAGCTTGGGACAGCTCCCCTACGAGCAGTACTTC. The chain has TRBV5-1 and TRBJ2-7; the D gene is possibly TRBD1 (5 bases). The CDR3 is made up of 14 amino acids. The germline gives CDR1 SGHRS, CDR2 YFSETQ. Trimming pared 0 bases from V and 2 bases from J, leaving 9 bases between.

The chain links TRBV20-1 to TRBJ2-1, with 11 bases matching TRBD2. J was trimmed by 0 bases and V by 6 bases; bases with no gene match: 16. Germline assignment: CDR1 DFQATT and CDR2 SNEGSKA (reference sequence). The CDR3 is 19 amino acids. The CDR3 is CSALPLPSGGLSSYNEQFF. Written as DNA, the CDR3 is TGCAGTGCCCTACCCCTCCCTAGCGGGGGGCTGAGCTCCTACAATGAGCAGTTCTTC.

This clonotype came up a few times. V gene TRBV7-2 combines with J gene TRBJ2-6; weak D call: TRBD1 (5 bases). CDR3 length: 16 amino acids. The V gene lost 2 bases and the J gene lost 2 bases, with 10 bases spanning the gap. Germline CDR1 and CDR2: SGHTA and FQGNSA. CDR3 coding DNA: TGTGCCAGCAGCTTACCAGGGTTTGCTGGGGCCAACGTCCTGACTTTC. Residues: CASSLPGFAGANVLTF.

This sequence joins TRBV9 and TRBJ2-2; 7 bases are shared with TRBD2. Germline CDR1 reads SGDLS; CDR2 reads YYNGEE. V lost 3 bases, J lost 13 bases, and 6 bases stayed unmatched. The length of the CDR3 is 12 residues. CDR3 DNA: TGTGCCAGCAGCGGACCCAGGGAGGGGCTGTTTTTT. The encoded protein is CASSGPREGLFF.

This clonotype has a handful of counts. CDR3 region: CASKRNREQGAAEQYF. The CDR3 nucleotides read TGCGCCAGCAAGAGAAATCGGGAACAGGGGGCGGCGGAGCAGTACTTC. V gene TRBV4-3 combines with J gene TRBJ2-7; 9 bases agree with TRBD1. The germline gives CDR1 LGHNA, CDR2 YSLEER. There are 16 residues in the CDR3. With V trimmed by 7 bases and J by 7 bases, 17 bases remained unmatched.

V is TRBV29-1 and J is TRBJ2-7; 12 bases align to TRBD1. CDR1 is SQVTM and CDR2 is ANQGSEA in the germline V gene. Unmatched junction bases numbered 6, after V lost 5 bases and J lost 7 bases. The CDR3 contains 13 residues. The CDR3 bases are TGCAGCGTTCCGGGACAGGGGGCGCGGGAGCAGTACTTC. This sequence encodes CSVPGQGAREQYF.

This clonotype appeared many times. The rearrangement uses TRBV2 and TRBJ2-7; 10 bases line up with TRBD1. The CDR3 covers 13 residues. Losses at the gene ends were 7 bases for V and 2 bases for J; bases not matched to a gene: 2. CDR1 is SNHLY, CDR2 FYNNEI, per germline. The CDR3 bases are TGTGCCAGCAAAGGGACAGGGGCCTACGAGCAGTACTTC. Protein product: CASKGTGAYEQYF.

This clonotype was found many times. The V call is TRBV11-1, the J call TRBJ2-7, with 12 bases fitting TRBD1. Per the germline V gene, CDR1 is SGHAT and CDR2 is FQDESV (reference sequence). The CDR3 consists of 15 residues. V lost 6 bases to trimming and J lost 2 bases; unmatched junction nucleotides: 5. This CDR3 is CASRPGQGATYEQYF. In DNA form, the CDR3 reads TGTGCCAGCAGACCGGGACAGGGGGCGACCTACGAGCAGTACTTC.

This clonotype was recorded a few times. The chain is built from TRBV5-5 and TRBJ2-1; TRBD1 aligns across 8 bases. V lost 1 base to trimming and J lost 10 bases; unmatched junction nucleotides: 10. The CDR3 consists of 15 residues. Germline CDR1 SGHKS, CDR2 YYEKEE (reference sequence). The CDR3 bases are TGTGCCAGCAGCTTGTTCCAGGGGGCGCTCCTAGAGCAGTTCTTC. This codes for CASSLFQGALLEQFF. Looking up the rest from reference TRBV5-5 and TRBJ2-1 gives the full variable domain: DAGVTQSPTHLIKTRGQQVTLRCSPISGHKSVSWYQQVLGQGPQFIFQYYEKEERGRGNFPDRFSARQFPNYSSELNVNALLLGDSALYLCASSLFQGALLEQFFGPGTRLTVL.

This clonotype has a handful of counts. The rearrangement uses TRBV5-1 and TRBJ2-7; D is unresolved. Germline CDR1 reads SGHRS; CDR2 reads YFSETQ. Between the trimmed V and J ends, which lost 4 bases and 6 bases, there was a span of 14 bases. The CDR3 has 13 residues. The CDR3 reads CASSQLSESEQYF. CDR3 coding DNA: TGCGCCAGCAGCCAACTATCGGAGTCCGAGCAGTACTTC.